The text below deals with one TCR beta chain. Its antigen remains unknown. For every subset, genomic DNA was evenly distributed across several immunoSEQ plates. Libraries were prepared by immunoSEQ multiplex PCR; TCRdb keeps only in-frame clonotypes and omits some of them. The table has about 1.5 million clones, around 97% seen once. Naive CD4+ cells were CD45RA-selected; the remaining cells were memory. This sample is drawn from a study of shared clonotypes between healthy human individuals. Looking at the study overall: The plates for each donor numbered three CD4 naive, three CD4 memory, two CD8 naive and one CD8 memory.

Notes on the study in general: Large depth notwithstanding, sorted-subset sequencing proved incomplete by rarefaction.

The sample consisted of naive CD4+ T cells sorted from blood. Subset indicated: CD45RA+ positively selected. The receptor was derived from a man under 40 in good health.

CDR3 sequence: CATSRLSGGTYEQYF. The DNA of the CDR3 is TGTGCCACCAGCAGACTGAGCGGGGGAACCTACGAGCAGTACTTC. The rearrangement links TRBV15 to TRBJ2-7; 8 bases are a match to TRBD2. The CDR3 is made up of 15 amino acids. Germline V gives CDR1 LNHNV, CDR2 YYDKDF (reference sequence). J lost 2 bases, V lost 2 bases, and 5 bases had no gene match.